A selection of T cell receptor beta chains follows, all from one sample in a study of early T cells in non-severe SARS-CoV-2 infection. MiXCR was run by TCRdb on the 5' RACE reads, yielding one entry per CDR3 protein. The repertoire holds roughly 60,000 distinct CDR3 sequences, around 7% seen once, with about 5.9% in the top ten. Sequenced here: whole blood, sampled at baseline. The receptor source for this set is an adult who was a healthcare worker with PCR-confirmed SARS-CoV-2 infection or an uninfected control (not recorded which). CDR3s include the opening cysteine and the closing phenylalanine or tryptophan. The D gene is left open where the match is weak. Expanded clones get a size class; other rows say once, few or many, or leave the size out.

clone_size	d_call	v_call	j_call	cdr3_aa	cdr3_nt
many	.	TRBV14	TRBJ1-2	CASSQLRLGGYTF	TGTGCCAGCAGCCAATTGCGGCTAGGGGGCTACACCTTC
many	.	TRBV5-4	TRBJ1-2	CASSLGVRPNYGYTF	TGTGCCAGCAGCTTGGGGGTCAGGCCTAACTATGGCTACACCTTC
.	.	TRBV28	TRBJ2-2	CASSLGGVTGELFF	TGTGCCAGCAGTTTAGGCGGGGTGACCGGGGAGCTGTTTTTT
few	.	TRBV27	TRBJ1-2	CASRRLVAQSYGYTF	TGTGCCAGCAGACGCCTCGTGGCGCAGTCCTATGGCTACACCTTC
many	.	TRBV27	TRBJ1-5	CASSLGTNNQPQHF	TGTGCCAGCAGTTTGGGGACGAACAATCAGCCCCAGCATTTT
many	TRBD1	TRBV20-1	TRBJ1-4	CSAPRGGNEKLFF	TGCAGTGCCCCCAGGGGGGGCAATGAAAAACTGTTTTTT
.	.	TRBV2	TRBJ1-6	CASSELYSNSPLHF	TGTGCCAGCAGTGAACTCTACAGCAACTCACCCCTCCACTTT
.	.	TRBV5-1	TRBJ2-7	CASSLGTGDSSYEQYF	TGCGCCAGCAGCTTGGGGACGGGGGACAGCTCCTACGAGCAGTACTTC
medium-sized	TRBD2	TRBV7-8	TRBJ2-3	CASSALYRGGSTDTQYF	TGTGCCAGCAGCGCTCTATACCGGGGGGGAAGCACAGATACGCAGTATTTT
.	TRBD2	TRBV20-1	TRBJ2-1	CSASSSGGASYNEQFF	TGCAGTGCTAGTTCTAGCGGGGGGGCGAGCTACAATGAGCAGTTCTTC
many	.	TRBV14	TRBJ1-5	CASSHRGLNQPQHF	TGTGCCAGCAGCCATCGGGGCTTGAATCAGCCCCAGCATTTT
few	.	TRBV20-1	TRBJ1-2	CSARVEGTNYGYTF	TGCAGTGCTAGAGTGGAAGGGACCAACTATGGCTACACCTTC
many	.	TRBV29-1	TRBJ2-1	CSVQANEQFF	TGCAGCGTACAGGCGAATGAGCAGTTCTTC
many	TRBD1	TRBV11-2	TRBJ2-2	CASTPLPGQGGGGELFF	TGTGCCAGCACCCCCCTCCCTGGACAGGGGGGCGGTGGGGAGCTGTTTTTT
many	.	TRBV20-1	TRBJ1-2	CSASDGYTF	TGCAGTGCTAGCGATGGCTACACCTTC
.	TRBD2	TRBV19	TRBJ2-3	CASSKERGRSGDTQYF	TGTGCCAGTAGTAAAGAGCGGGGGCGCTCAGGAGATACGCAGTATTTT
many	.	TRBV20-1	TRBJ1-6	CSARDQHRRDSPLHF	TGCAGTGCTAGAGATCAACATCGAAGAGATTCACCCCTCCACTTT
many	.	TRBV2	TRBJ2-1	CASRNTGNDLEQFF	TGTGCCAGCCGAAACACAGGCAATGATCTTGAGCAGTTCTTC
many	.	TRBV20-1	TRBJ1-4	CSASAGVGEKLFF	TGCAGTGCTAGCGCAGGGGTGGGTGAAAAACTGTTTTTT
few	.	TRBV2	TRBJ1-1	CASTVGTNTEAFF	TGTGCCAGCACGGTGGGGACGAACACTGAAGCTTTCTTT
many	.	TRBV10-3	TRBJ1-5	CATGTVDQPQHF	TGTGCCACCGGGACGGTAGATCAGCCCCAGCATTTT
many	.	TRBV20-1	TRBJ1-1	CSAKRGNMNTEAFF	TGCAGTGCTAAACGGGGGAACATGAACACTGAAGCTTTCTTT
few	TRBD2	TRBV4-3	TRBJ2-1	CASSQVLLAGSYNEQFF	TGCGCCAGCAGCCAAGTTTTGCTAGCGGGGTCCTACAATGAGCAGTTCTTC
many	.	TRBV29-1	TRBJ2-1	CSASRDYNEQFF	TGCAGCGCCTCCCGGGACTACAATGAGCAGTTCTTC
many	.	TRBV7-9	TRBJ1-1	CASSPQGGAEAFF	TGTGCCAGCAGTCCCCAGGGAGGTGCTGAAGCTTTCTTT
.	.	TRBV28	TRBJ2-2	CASSLFVVGQGELFF	TGTGCCAGCAGTTTATTTGTCGTGGGGCAGGGGGAGCTGTTTTTT
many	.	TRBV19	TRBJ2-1	CASSPTHTGPLYNEQFF	TGTGCCAGTAGTCCAACCCACACGGGCCCCCTCTACAATGAGCAGTTCTTC
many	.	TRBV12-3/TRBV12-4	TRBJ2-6	CASSFGSGANVLTF	TGTGCCAGCAGTTTCGGGTCTGGGGCCAACGTCCTGACTTTC
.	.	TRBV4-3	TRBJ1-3	CASSQEGYSGNTIYF	TGCGCCAGCAGCCAAGAAGGATACTCTGGAAACACCATATATTTT
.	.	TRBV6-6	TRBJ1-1	CASSYGQFNTEAFF	TGTGCCAGCAGTTACGGACAGTTTAACACTGAAGCTTTCTTT
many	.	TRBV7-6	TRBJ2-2	CASSARQENTGELFF	TGTGCCAGCAGCGCTCGACAGGAGAACACCGGGGAGCTGTTTTTT
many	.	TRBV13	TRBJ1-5	CASSLSGAQPQHF	TGTGCCAGCAGCTTATCGGGTGCTCAGCCCCAGCATTTT
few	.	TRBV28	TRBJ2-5	CASRDIKETQYF	TGTGCCAGCCGGGACATAAAAGAGACCCAGTACTTC
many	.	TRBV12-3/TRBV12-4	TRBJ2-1	CASSLEGLPYNEQFF	TGTGCCAGCAGTTTGGAGGGACTTCCCTACAATGAGCAGTTCTTC
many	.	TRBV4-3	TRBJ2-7	CASSQDRTVYEQYF	TGCGCCAGCAGCCAAGATCGCACAGTATACGAGCAGTACTTC
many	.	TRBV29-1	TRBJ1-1	CSVLQGNTEAFF	TGCAGCGTTCTACAGGGGAACACTGAAGCTTTCTTT
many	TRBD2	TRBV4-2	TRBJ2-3	CASSQEFPLAEHTDTQYF	TGTGCCAGCAGCCAAGAATTCCCACTAGCGGAGCACACAGATACGCAGTATTTT
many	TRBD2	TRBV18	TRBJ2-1	CASSPSGGPGEQFF	TGTGCCAGCTCACCGTCGGGGGGGCCGGGTGAGCAGTTCTTC
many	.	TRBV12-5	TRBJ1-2	CASGLGVDGYTF	TGTGCTAGTGGTTTGGGAGTAGATGGCTACACCTTC
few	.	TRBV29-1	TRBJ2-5	CSAPIWGGETQYF	TGCAGCGCTCCCATTTGGGGAGGAGAGACCCAGTACTTC
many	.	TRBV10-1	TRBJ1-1	CASTQGSWAGVEAFF	TGCGCCAGCACCCAGGGATCTTGGGCTGGGGTCGAAGCTTTCTTT
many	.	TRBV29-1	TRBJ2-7	CSVPKTGRSYEQYF	TGCAGCGTTCCGAAGACAGGGAGGTCCTACGAGCAGTACTTC
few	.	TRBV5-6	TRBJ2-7	CASSLLGAPYEQYF	TGTGCCAGCAGCTTGTTGGGGGCTCCCTACGAGCAGTACTTC
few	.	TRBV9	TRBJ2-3	CASSVGASDADTQYF	TGTGCCAGCAGCGTAGGGGCTAGCGACGCAGATACGCAGTATTTT
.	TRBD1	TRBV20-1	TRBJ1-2	CSARVGGTDPYGYTF	TGCAGTGCTAGGGTCGGCGGGACAGATCCCTATGGCTACACCTTC
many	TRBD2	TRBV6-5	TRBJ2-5	CASSYHGGRETQYF	TGTGCCAGCAGTTACCACGGGGGGAGAGAGACCCAGTACTTC
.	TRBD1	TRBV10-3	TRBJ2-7	CALWTGTGPYEQYF	TGTGCCCTGTGGACCGGGACAGGGCCCTACGAGCAGTACTTC
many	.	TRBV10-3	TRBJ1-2	CAISESEWGPSTVGYTF	TGTGCCATCAGTGAGTCGGAGTGGGGGCCATCCACGGTTGGCTACACCTTC
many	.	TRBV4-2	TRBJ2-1	CASSQVELYNEQFF	TGTGCCAGCAGCCAAGTCGAGCTTTACAATGAGCAGTTCTTC
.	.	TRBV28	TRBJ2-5	CASEEETQYF	TGTGCCAGCGAAGAAGAGACCCAGTACTTC
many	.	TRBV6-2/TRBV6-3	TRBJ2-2	CASSSGPYTGELFF	TGTGCCAGCAGCAGCGGACCTTACACCGGGGAGCTGTTTTTT
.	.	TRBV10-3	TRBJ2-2	CAISEDTNRNTGELFF	TGTGCCATCAGTGAGGACACGAACCGGAACACCGGGGAGCTGTTTTTT
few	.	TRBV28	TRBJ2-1	CASSLTFLGADYNEQFF	TGTGCCAGCAGTTTGACCTTTTTAGGGGCGGACTACAATGAGCAGTTCTTC
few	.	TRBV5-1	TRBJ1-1	CASSSQTGTEAFF	TGCGCCAGCAGCTCTCAGACAGGCACTGAAGCTTTCTTT
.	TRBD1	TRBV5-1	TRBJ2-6	CASTTSTGSSGANVLTF	TGCGCCAGCACCACCTCGACAGGGTCCTCTGGGGCCAACGTCCTGACTTTC
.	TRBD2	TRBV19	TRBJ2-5	CASSKPSGGSTQYF	TGTGCCAGTAGTAAGCCTAGCGGGGGAAGTACCCAGTACTTC
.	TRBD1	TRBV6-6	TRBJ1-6	CASRDRWDNSPLHF	TGTGCCAGCAGGGACAGGTGGGATAATTCACCCCTCCACTTT